This T cell receptor (beta chain) was captured in a study of T cell changes during pregnancy in multiple sclerosis. Sequenced by immunoSEQ multiplex PCR; TCRdb stores in-frame clones only, minus some. The sample gives 95,000 to 100,000 clones, more than 90% of which show up once; 2.5% to 3.5% is in the top ten. The CDR3 consists of 16 residues. V dropped 3 bases and J dropped 2 bases, with 16 bases sitting between them. Germline lookup yields CDR1 SGDLS and CDR2 YYNGEE. V gene TRBV9 combines with J gene TRBJ2-3, with a possible D match to TRBD1 (5 bases). The source material was peripheral blood, sampled in the second trimester of pregnancy. This receptor was obtained from a female donor with multiple sclerosis, enrolled in a pregnancy study. The CDR3, as DNA: TGTGCCAGCAGCGGACAGAAACCCGACCCCACAGATACGCAGTATTTT. Translation gives CASSGQKPDPTDTQYF. Full variable domain (rest looked up from reference TRBV9 and TRBJ2-3): DSGVTQTPKHLITATGQRVTLRCSPRSGDLSVYWYQQSLDQGLQFLIQYYNGEERAKGNILERFSAQQFPDLHSELNLSSLELGDSALYFCASSGQKPDPTDTQYFGPGTRLTVL.